Given below is one T cell receptor (beta chain) in context. This specimen belongs to a study of monozygotic twins with inflammatory bowel disease. There are 11 residues in the CDR3. From germline, CDR1 is DFQATT and CDR2 SNEGSKA (reference sequence). TCRdb reprocessed the 5' RACE reads and reports one entry per CDR3 protein, with no DNA. In all, the sample yields about 300,000 distinct CDR3 sequences. The V and J genes are TRBV20-1 and TRBJ1-4. The source of this sequence is a human donor with ulcerative colitis or Crohn's disease, or a healthy co-twin of an affected twin (not recorded which). The specimen sequenced was blood. This CDR3 is CSASLSEKLFF.